The 3 T cell receptor beta chains below were found in one sample sequenced in a study of lymphopenia after photon versus proton radiotherapy. Clones were read by immunoSEQ multiplex PCR, and TCRdb kept only the in-frame ones, dropping some. The sample holds about 33,000 clones; 75% to 90% are singletons and the top ten take 6.8%. Sequencing was performed on peripheral blood, taken from a patient treated with photon-based radiotherapy. All receptors derive from a woman between 45 and 60 years old with pancreatic cancer.

The chain recombines TRBV15 with TRBJ1-4; D ambiguous. The V gene lost 5 bases and the J gene lost 7 bases, with 11 bases spanning the gap. Germline V CDR1 and CDR2: LNHNV, YYDKDF (reference sequence). This CDR3 contains 13 residues. The DNA of the CDR3 is TGTGCCACCAGCCCGGGAGGAGGTGAAAAACTGTTTTTT. It specifies CATSPGGGEKLFF.

This CDR3 is CASSLDPQTSYEQYF. The CDR3 DNA reads as TGTGCCAGCAGCTTAGATCCCCAAACCTCCTACGAGCAGTACTTC. The chain joins TRBV11-2 to TRBJ2-7, with no clear D. Trimming removed 0 bases at V and 0 bases at J, with 9 bases between. This CDR3 spans 15 amino acids. Germline V gene data show CDR1 as SGHAT and CDR2 as FQNNGV.

The chain is built from TRBV29-1 and TRBJ2-3; TRBD1 matches at 9 bases. Germline trimming cut 6 bases from V and 4 bases from J; bases unmatched to any gene: 8. This CDR3 contains 14 residues. Per the germline V gene, CDR1 is SQVTM and CDR2 is ANQGSEA. The CDR3, as DNA: TGCAGCGTGGAGGACAGGGGAGTGGCAGATACGCAGTATTTT. This encodes CSVEDRGVADTQYF.